What follows are 3 T cell receptor beta chains derived from one specimen sequenced in a study of blood T cell repertoires in COVID-19. Repertoires were generated with immunoSEQ multiplex PCR, while TCRdb's copy carries only in-frame clones and drops some. The table shows 260,000 or so clones, with over 75% occurring only once. The sequencing input was peripheral blood. The receptors originated from a man younger than 35 with active or convalescent COVID-19.

V gene TRBV5-1 combines with J gene TRBJ2-7, with D unresolved. The germline V gene encodes CDR1 SGHRS and CDR2 YFSETQ. Trimming removed 1 base at V and 1 base at J, with 18 bases between. The CDR3 contains 17 residues. The CDR3 DNA reads as TGCGCCAGCAGCTTGATATATACGGTTGATCGTTCCTACGAGCAGTACTTC. Encoded protein: CASSLIYTVDRSYEQYF.

This clone showed up just once. The chain is built from TRBV5-1 and TRBJ2-2, with D unclear. The germline V gene encodes CDR1 SGHRS and CDR2 YFSETQ. The germline V and J ends were trimmed by 0 bases and 1 base, with 4 bases remaining between them. The CDR3 contains 14 residues. CDR3 residues: CASSLVRNTGELFF. CDR3 coding DNA: TGCGCCAGCAGCTTGGTTAGGAACACCGGGGAGCTGTTTTTT.

The V call is TRBV7-9, the J call TRBJ1-1; a weak D match, TRBD1 (6 bases). CDR3 length: 17 residues. Trimming pared 4 bases from V and 2 bases from J, leaving 20 bases between. The germline V gene encodes CDR1 SEHNR and CDR2 FQNEAQ (reference sequence). The CDR3 reads CASSCKPCRDKNTEAFF. The CDR3 DNA reads TGTGCCAGCAGCTGTAAACCGTGCCGGGACAAAAACACTGAAGCTTTCTTT.